Listed below are T cell receptor beta chains from one sample, sequenced in a study of blood T cell repertoires in COVID-19. The assay was immunoSEQ multiplex PCR, and TCRdb's table has in-frame clones only and misses some. The table has 110,000 to 150,000 clones, 80% to 90% seen once. Specimen: peripheral blood. Receptors were obtained from a woman aged 45-60 years with acute or convalescent COVID-19. CDR3s include the opening cysteine and the closing phenylalanine or tryptophan. A D gene is named only where the DNA matches it firmly.

V gene	J gene	D gene	CDR3 DNA	CDR3 protein
TRBV14	TRBJ1-5	.	TGTGCCAGCAGCCAAGACGGCGGACAGCCCCAGCATTTT	CASSQDGGQPQHF
TRBV28	TRBJ1-2	.	TGTGCCAGCAGTCTTTTAATTGGGCGCGGCTACACCTTC	CASSLLIGRGYTF
TRBV7-3	TRBJ1-2	TRBD1	TGTGCCAGCAGCTTAGACAGGGAATATGGCTACACCTTC	CASSLDREYGYTF
TRBV7-2	TRBJ2-5	.	TGTGCCAGCAGCCGTACGGCCAGCGAAGAGACCCAGTACTTC	CASSRTASEETQYF
TRBV4-1	TRBJ1-1	.	TGCGCCAGCAGCAAGATGGGGCTTGGGACTGAAGCTTTCTTT	CASSKMGLGTEAFF
TRBV2	TRBJ1-2	TRBD1	TGTGCCAGCAGTGGACAGGGGATTGATGGCTACACCTTC	CASSGQGIDGYTF
TRBV6-6	TRBJ2-2	TRBD1	TGTGCCAGCACCCGACAGGGGAACACCGGGGAGCTGTTTTTT	CASTRQGNTGELFF
TRBV7-2	TRBJ2-1	.	TGTGCCAGCAGCTTTGACTCCTCCTACAATGAGCAGTTCTTC	CASSFDSSYNEQFF
TRBV3-1/TRBV3-2	TRBJ1-1	.	TGTGCCAGCAGCCCCCGCAGCGTGGGGGGTGAAGCTTTCTTT	CASSPRSVGGEAFF
TRBV2	TRBJ2-2	.	TGTGCCAGCAGTGAGGCAGGACAGTGGACCGGTGGAGACACCGGGGAGCTGTTTTTT	CASSEAGQWTGGDTGELFF